A single sample gave rise to the 20 T cell receptor beta chains below, sequenced in a study of blood T cell repertoires in COVID-19. Assay: immunoSEQ multiplex PCR; the TCRdb copy retains only in-frame clones and omits some. The data hold approximately 35,000 clones, with 78% observed a single time. The sequencing input was peripheral blood. The receptors here all came from a man older than 75 with acute or convalescent COVID-19.

Here the CDR3 reads CASSRDPRGTNTEAFF. CDR3 nucleotide sequence: TGCGCCAGCAGCCGAGATCCTCGGGGGACCAACACTGAAGCTTTCTTT. The chain recombines TRBV4-1 with TRBJ1-1, with D perhaps TRBD1 (5 bases). Trimming took 4 bases from V and 2 from J, leaving 17 bases between them. Germline lookup yields CDR1 MGHRA and CDR2 YSYEKL. This CDR3 has 16 residues.

This clone was detected only a few times. V and J are TRBV6-5 and TRBJ2-1; 7 bases map to TRBD1. J gave up 9 bases and V 6 bases, and 11 bases lay outside the gene matches. Germline V CDR1 and CDR2: MNHEY, SVGAGI. The CDR3 runs 14 residues. This CDR3 is CASSPHYRGSEQFF. The CDR3 region has the DNA TGTGCCAGCAGCCCCCACTACAGGGGCAGTGAGCAGTTCTTC.

The chain couples TRBV21-1 to TRBJ1-4; TRBD1, the table's D call, was not compared with the DNA. TRBV21-1 is designated a pseudogene. The CDR3 consists of 19 residues. The CDR3 DNA reads TGTGCCAGCAGCAAAGACCGAGACAGGGTCGGTGCAACTAATGAAAAACTGTTTTTT. The encoded protein is CASSKDRDRVGATNEKLFF.

A note on this clone: The junction departs from germline at one end; a sequencing error may be responsible. The rearrangement uses TRBV6-1 and TRBJ2-7; TRBD1 aligns across 8 bases. In germline, CDR1 is MNHNS, CDR2 SASEGT. This CDR3 contains 15 residues. The CDR3 sequence: CASSEDGQGRNIPSF. The CDR3 bases are TGTGCCAGCAGTGAGGACGGACAGGGAAGGAACATCCCCTCATTC.

V usage is TRBV7-2 and J usage is TRBJ2-3; D unclear. Looked up from germline, CDR1 is SGHTA and CDR2 is FQGNSA. The CDR3 is 16 residues long. Trimming left V 4 bases short and J 2 bases short, with 16 bases between. CDR3 residues: CASSSESSLPTDTQYF. DNA for the CDR3: TGTGCCAGCAGCTCCGAGTCAAGCCTTCCCACAGATACGCAGTATTTT.

This clone appeared a single time. The DNA for the CDR3 is TGTGCCAGCTCCATTAGGGGGACGGACATTCAGTACTTC. It codes for CASSIRGTDIQYF. J is TRBJ2-4 and V is TRBV9; possible D gene TRBD1, 6 bases. The CDR3 is 13 amino acids. Deletions cut 7 bases from V and 8 bases from J, with 16 bases between. The germline CDR1 and CDR2 sequences are SGDLS and YYNGEE. Filled out from reference TRBV9 and TRBJ2-4, the complete variable domain reads DSGVTQTPKHLITATGQRVTLRCSPRSGDLSVYWYQQSLDQGLQFLIQYYNGEERAKGNILERFSAQQFPDLHSELNLSSLELGDSALYFCASSIRGTDIQYFGAGTRLSVL.

This chain uses TRBV21-1 with TRBJ2-3; the table's D call, TRBD2, has no DNA check behind it. TRBV21-1 is termed a pseudogene. The CDR3 length is 20 residues. CDR3 DNA: TGTGCCAGCAGCAAAGAGCCCAAAAGGCCCTCTAGCATGATCACAGATACGCAGTATTTT. It yields the protein CASSKEPKRPSSMITDTQYF.

This clone has a single count. J is TRBJ1-5 and V is TRBV3-1 (or the pseudogene TRBV3-2); D is ambiguous. Germline V gene data show CDR1 as LGHDT and CDR2 as YNNKEL (reference sequence). This CDR3 is 13 amino acids long. V lost 3 bases to trimming and J lost 3 bases, with 6 bases between them. The CDR3 region is CASSQTINQPQHF. CDR3 DNA: TGTGCCAGCAGCCAGACAATCAATCAGCCCCAGCATTTT.

The J gene is TRBJ2-7, the V gene TRBV5-1; 11 bases are shared with TRBD2. The CDR3 loop spans 14 amino acids. Germline CDR1 SGHRS, CDR2 YFSETQ. V gave up 2 bases and J gave up 3 bases; unmatched junction bases: 1. CDR3 sequence (DNA): TGCGCCAGCAGCTTTAGCGGGGGGGACTACGAGCAGTACTTC. Protein product: CASSFSGGDYEQYF.

This clone was picked up one time. The chain is built from TRBV19 and TRBJ2-2, with TRBD2 matching 10 bases. This CDR3 spans 18 amino acids. J lost 1 base, V lost 6 bases, and 11 bases had no gene match. Germline V gene lookup returns CDR1 LNHDA and CDR2 SQIVND (reference sequence). The CDR3 here is CASRVAGGAVVNTGELFF. The CDR3 DNA follows: TGTGCCAGTAGGGTAGCGGGGGGCGCCGTTGTGAACACCGGGGAGCTGTTTTTT.

The rearrangement uses TRBV18 and TRBJ2-7; 14 nucleotides line up with TRBD2. CDR3 length: 16 amino acids. V shed 6 bases and J 4 bases; nucleotides not matched to a gene: 8. Germline values: CDR1 KGHSH, CDR2 LQKENI. CDR3 coding DNA: TGTGCCAGCTCCCTAGGACTAGCGGGGGGCCTTTACGAGCAGTACTTC. This codes for CASSLGLAGGLYEQYF. Based on the CDR3 plus reference TRBV18 and TRBJ2-7, the full variable domain is NAGVMQNPRHLVRRRGQEARLRCSPMKGHSHVYWYRQLPEEGLKFMVYLQKENIIDESGMPKERFSAEFPKEGPSILRIQQVVRGDSAAYFCASSLGLAGGLYEQYFGPGTRLTVT.

The chain uses TRBV19 and TRBJ1-4, with 12 bases fitting TRBD1. Germline loops: CDR1 LNHDA, CDR2 SQIVND (reference sequence). CDR3 length: 16 amino acids. V lost 5 bases to trimming and J lost 1 base; unmatched junction nucleotides: 2. The CDR3 loop is CASSRDRGLTNEKLFF. CDR3 bases: TGTGCCAGTAGTCGGGACAGGGGGCTAACTAATGAAAAACTGTTTTTT.

This rearrangement joins TRBV7-2 to TRBJ1-1; possibly TRBD1 for D (5 bases). Trimming took off 6 bases at V and 0 bases at J, with 26 bases between the two ends. The CDR3 consists of 19 residues. Germline CDR1 and CDR2: SGHTA and FQGNSA. CDR3 protein: CASRTAGKGPESMNTEAFF. CDR3 sequence (DNA): TGTGCCAGCAGGACCGCAGGGAAGGGCCCAGAATCTATGAACACTGAAGCTTTCTTT.

The J gene is TRBJ2-1, the V gene TRBV5-1, with D unresolved. Trimming left V 3 bases short and J 3 bases short, with 13 bases between. Germline CDR1 SGHRS, CDR2 YFSETQ. The CDR3 loop spans 15 amino acids. The CDR3 loop is CASSSQASNYNEQFF. CDR3 nucleotides: TGCGCCAGCAGCTCCCAGGCCTCCAACTACAATGAGCAGTTCTTC.

The chain couples TRBV6-4 to TRBJ1-2, with TRBD1 matching over 9 bases. Germline CDR1 is MRHNA and CDR2 is SNTAGT. The CDR3 has 13 amino acids. V shed 6 bases and J 7 bases; nucleotides not matched to a gene: 6. The CDR3 sequence is CASSGTGLGGYTF. Here the CDR3 DNA reads TGTGCCAGCAGCGGGACAGGGTTGGGTGGCTACACCTTC.

The chain joins TRBV7-3 to TRBJ2-5; maybe TRBD2 (6 bases). This CDR3 is built from 15 residues. Per germline, CDR1 SGHTA and CDR2 FQGTGA. V was clipped by 5 bases and J by 7 bases, with 20 bases between them. CDR3 nucleotide sequence: TGTGCCAGCAGCGCCACCGGGCAAAACGGGGGGACCCAGTACTTC. It is translated as CASSATGQNGGTQYF. Supplemented by reference TRBV7-3 and TRBJ2-5, the full variable domain reads GAGVSQTPSNKVTEKGKYVELRCDPISGHTALYWYRQSLGQGPEFLIYFQGTGAADDSGLPNDRFFAVRPEGSVSTLKIQRTERGDSAVYLCASSATGQNGGTQYFGPGTRLLVL.

This chain links TRBV9 with TRBJ2-1; D is undetermined. Germline CDR1 is SGDLS and CDR2 is YYNGEE. This CDR3 has 13 amino acids. V was trimmed by 1 base and J by 8 bases, leaving 10 bases between them. The CDR3 coding sequence is TGTGCCAGCAGCGTATTGCCTAGAGATGAGCAGTTCTTC. As protein: CASSVLPRDEQFF.

The chain is built from TRBV19 and TRBJ1-5; TRBD1 matches at 7 bases. The CDR3 sequence is 13 residues long. CDR1 and CDR2 from the germline V gene are LNHDA and SQIVND (reference sequence). J gave up 5 bases and V 6 bases, and 4 bases lay outside the gene matches. CDR3 region: CASRQGSDQPQHF. The CDR3 DNA reads TGTGCCAGTAGACAGGGGAGCGATCAGCCCCAGCATTTT.

The V and J genes are TRBV9 and TRBJ2-7, with 11 bases fitting TRBD1. Germline CDR1 is SGDLS and CDR2 is YYNGEE. Trimming removed 4 bases from V and 2 bases from J; junction bases left unmatched: 2. This CDR3 spans 14 amino acids. This chain's CDR3 is CASSQGQGAYEQYF. CDR3 in DNA: TGTGCCAGCAGCCAGGGACAGGGGGCCTACGAGCAGTACTTC. Based on the CDR3 plus reference TRBV9 and TRBJ2-7, the full variable domain is DSGVTQTPKHLITATGQRVTLRCSPRSGDLSVYWYQQSLDQGLQFLIQYYNGEERAKGNILERFSAQQFPDLHSELNLSSLELGDSALYFCASSQGQGAYEQYFGPGTRLTVT.

This chain uses TRBV7-8 with TRBJ1-1, with a tentative D call TRBD1 (6 bases). V lost 0 bases and J lost 3, with 14 bases in between. The CDR3 is made up of 16 amino acids. CDR1 is SGHVS, CDR2 FQNEAQ, per germline. The CDR3 here is CASSLARGGRDTEAFF. The DNA for the CDR3 is TGTGCCAGCAGCTTAGCGCGGGGGGGGCGGGACACTGAAGCTTTCTTT. The entire variable domain, with the rest obtained from reference TRBV7-8 and TRBJ1-1, is as follows: GAGVSQSPRYKVAKRGQDVALRCDPISGHVSLFWYQQALGQGPEFLTYFQNEAQLDKSGLPSDRFFAERPEGSVSTLKIQRTQQEDSAVYLCASSLARGGRDTEAFFGQGTRLTVV.